This TCR beta chain was obtained from a study of blood T cell repertoires in COVID-19. Turning to the study itself: The cDNA or gDNA used as material had been derived from T cells, B-cell-depleted T cells, or PBMCs.

Profiled with immunoSEQ multiplex PCR; TCRdb holds only in-frame clones, not every one. The sample consists of just over 300,000 clones, around 87% of them appearing once. There are 18 residues in the CDR3. The ends lost 4 bases at V and 5 bases at J; junction bases unmatched: 17. The germline gives CDR1 MGHRA, CDR2 YSYEKL. Membership in each cohort depended on participant-reported clinical history. Material: PBMCs or T cells enriched from blood (not recorded which). V gene TRBV4-1 combines with J gene TRBJ2-7, with 10 bases that match TRBD2. This receptor was identified in a woman between 18 and 29 years old with acute COVID-19. The CDR3, as DNA: TGCGCCAGCAGCCCGTACTCGTTACAGCGGGAGGGTGGGGACGAGCAGTACTTC. As protein: CASSPYSLQREGGDEQYF.